The clone carrying this T cell receptor beta chain came up a few times. Its antigen is not known. Assay: immunoSEQ multiplex PCR; the TCRdb copy retains only in-frame clones and omits some. Of about 95,000 clones detected, less than 90% appear once; the ten largest clones hold 3.5% to 4.5%. The data stem from a study of T cell responses to AZD1222 COVID-19 vaccine. Study-level findings and limits: Only 5 or 6 AZD1222 recipients tested seropositive at baseline.

V was trimmed by 5 bases and J by 6 bases, leaving 13 bases between them. This CDR3 spans 13 amino acids. The TCR was taken from an adult in good health. The V gene is TRBV12-3 or TRBV12-4, the J gene TRBJ1-2; D not resolved. The sequenced sample was peripheral blood, obtained on day 0 of AZD1222 vaccination. In DNA, the CDR3 is TGTGCCAGCAGTACGGACGGAGTACATGGCTACACCTTC. This translates into CASSTDGVHGYTF.